This entry lists 22 T cell receptor beta chains sequenced from one sample in a study of post-analysis software for immune sequencing data. Study-level results: Patients used a few TRBV segments, including TRBV5-6, TRBV5-1 and TRBV20-1, more often than controls.

Antigens of these TCRs are unknown. Sequencing libraries made from TCR beta cDNA carried unique molecular identifiers. TCRdb used MiXCR to reprocess the PCR reads, holding one entry per CDR3 protein. The table has more than 450,000 distinct CDR3 sequences, roughly 34% seen once. The specimen sequenced was blood. All receptors derive from a girl aged 2-17 years with multiple sclerosis.

The chain links TRBV6-5 to TRBJ2-1, with D tentatively TRBD1 (6 bases). This CDR3 has 13 residues. V was shortened by 6 bases and J by 7 bases, with 13 bases between the two germline ends. Per germline, CDR1 MNHEY and CDR2 SVGAGI. CDR3 nucleotide sequence: TGTGCCAGCAGGCCAACAGGGTGGAATGAGCAGTTCTTC. Its translation: CASRPTGWNEQFF.

V and J are TRBV18 and TRBJ1-1; 8 bases match TRBD1. V was clipped by 3 bases and J by 0 bases; unmatched bases: 6. The CDR3 sequence is 16 residues long. Germline V gene sequence: CDR1 KGHSH, CDR2 LQKENI. The CDR3 protein is CASSPRQGWVNTEAFF. Here the CDR3 DNA reads TGTGCCAGCTCACCGAGACAGGGGTGGGTGAACACTGAAGCTTTCTTT.

This chain uses TRBV5-1 with TRBJ2-5; TRBD1 or TRBD2 may be the D gene (5 bases each). Germline CDR1 reads SGHRS; CDR2 reads YFSETQ. The CDR3 covers 15 residues. Trimming removed 4 bases at V and 4 bases at J, with 17 bases between. This CDR3 is CASSPWTPEGETQYF. The CDR3 bases are TGCGCCAGCAGCCCATGGACACCTGAGGGAGAGACCCAGTACTTC.

This clonotype was seen only a few times. The CDR3 loop is CASSPSRGAYNEQFF. The CDR3, as DNA: TGTGCCAGCAGCCCCTCGAGGGGCGCCTACAATGAGCAGTTCTTC. The chain carries TRBV7-2 and TRBJ2-1, with D possibly being TRBD1 or TRBD2 (5 bases each). The CDR3 is 15 amino acids. Trimming took off 5 bases at V and 2 bases at J, with 13 bases between the two ends. The germline V gene encodes CDR1 SGHTA and CDR2 FQGNSA.

This chain's CDR3 is CASNIAPDETQYF. The CDR3 DNA is TGTGCCAGCAACATCGCCCCGGACGAGACCCAGTACTTC. The V gene is TRBV7-9, the J gene TRBJ2-5, with D uncertain. Germline CDR1 and CDR2: SEHNR and FQNEAQ (reference sequence). V was cut by 7 bases and J by 5 bases, with 14 bases left in between. There are 13 residues in the CDR3.

The genes are TRBV7-3 and TRBJ1-2; D gene uncertain. The germline V gene encodes CDR1 SGHTA and CDR2 FQGTGA. The length of the CDR3 is 14 residues. The ends were cut back, 0 bases at V and 5 bases at J, with 10 bases in the middle. CDR3 DNA: TGTGCCAGCAGCTTAACGGGGATGGGGTATGGCTACACCTTC. This translates into CASSLTGMGYGYTF.

This clonotype was picked up a small number of times. The genes are TRBV6-5 and TRBJ2-2, with a possible D match to TRBD1 (5 bases). Germline CDR1 MNHEY, CDR2 SVGAGI. The CDR3 length is 16 residues. V was cut by 2 bases and J by 4 bases, with 14 bases left in between. The DNA of the CDR3 is TGTGCCAGCAGTTACCGACAGTTCTCCAGCACCGGGGAGCTGTTTTTT. Translated, it gives CASSYRQFSSTGELFF.

The rearrangement joins TRBV20-1 to TRBJ1-5; 9 positions agree with TRBD1. Germline values: CDR1 DFQATT, CDR2 SNEGSKA (reference sequence). The CDR3 runs 18 residues. The V segment lost 1 base and the J segment 4 bases; nucleotides outside the gene matches: 14. The CDR3 here is CSARARGVGQGANQPQHF. The CDR3 nucleotides are TGCAGTGCTAGAGCTCGGGGGGTGGGACAGGGAGCTAATCAGCCCCAGCATTTT.

CDR3 protein: CASSRDFTYEQYF. The CDR3 coding sequence is TGTGCCAGCAGTAGGGACTTCACCTACGAGCAGTACTTC. The V and J genes are TRBV6-1 and TRBJ2-7; a weak D match, TRBD2 (6 bases). CDR3 length equals 13 residues. The germline CDR1 and CDR2 sequences are MNHNS and SASEGT. V lost 5 bases and J 2 bases, leaving 10 bases between the germline ends.

The chain uses TRBV6-6 and TRBJ2-3; 15 bases are shared with TRBD2. Germline CDR1 reads MNHNY; CDR2 reads SVGAGI (reference sequence). CDR3 size: 16 residues. After removal of 6 bases from V and 5 bases from J, the junction contained 6 bases not matched to a gene. CDR3 protein: CASRSGLAGGIDTQYF. The DNA for the CDR3 is TGTGCCAGCAGATCGGGACTAGCGGGGGGCATAGATACGCAGTATTTT.

Details on this clonotype: Compared with germline, one end of the junction differs, possibly owing to a read error. The chain joins TRBV3-1 to TRBJ1-2; D gene unclear. Germline assignment: CDR1 LGHDT and CDR2 YNNKEL (reference sequence). CDR3 size: 15 residues. The CDR3 DNA reads TGTGCCAGCAGTCAAGACGCGCGGGGAGGAAATGGCTACACCTTC. It codes for CASSQDARGGNGYTF.

V usage is TRBV10-3 and J usage is TRBJ1-1; D ambiguous. This CDR3 is 16 amino acids long. Per the germline V gene, CDR1 is ENHRY and CDR2 is SYGVKD. Trimming removed 0 bases from V and 4 bases from J, with 15 bases in between. The CDR3 reads CAISESTSWVSTEAFF. The CDR3 coding sequence is TGTGCCATCAGTGAGTCGACGAGTTGGGTTAGCACTGAAGCTTTCTTT.

V gene TRBV15 combines with J gene TRBJ1-3; a possible D gene is TRBD1 (5 bases). Germline V lookup: CDR1 LNHNV, CDR2 YYDKDF (reference sequence). CDR3 length: 13 residues. Trimming pared 0 bases from V and 7 bases from J, leaving 7 bases between. CDR3 sequence: CATSREGHNTIYF. The CDR3 DNA reads as TGTGCCACCAGCAGAGAAGGACATAACACCATATATTTT.

For the CDR3, the DNA is TGTGCCAGCAGTTTAGGGGGGATGGAAGAGACCCAGTACTTC. Its translation is CASSLGGMEETQYF. The chain couples TRBV12-3 or TRBV12-4 to TRBJ2-5; either TRBD1 or TRBD2 may supply D (5 bases each). Trimming removed 1 base at V and 3 bases at J, with 9 bases between. The CDR3 runs to 14 residues.

The chain employs TRBV7-3 and TRBJ2-4; 11 bases are a match to TRBD1. The length of the CDR3 is 15 residues. The V segment lost 8 bases and the J segment 16 bases; nucleotides outside the gene matches: 19. Germline CDR1 and CDR2: SGHTA and FQGTGA. The CDR3 loop is CASYGRGDGTGGFYF. CDR3 DNA: TGTGCCAGCTACGGAAGGGGGGATGGGACAGGGGGATTTTACTTC.

In its sample, this clonotype was seen a few times. The CDR3 here is CAVLDRGTEAFF. The CDR3 DNA reads as TGTGCCGTATTAGACAGGGGGACTGAAGCTTTCTTT. This chain uses TRBV10-3 with TRBJ1-1, with TRBD1 matching 9 bases. The CDR3 runs 12 residues. With 11 bases clipped from V and 5 bases from J, the junction kept 6 bases outside the gene matches. CDR1 and CDR2 (germline): ENHRY, SYGVKD.

V usage is TRBV18 and J usage is TRBJ1-1, with TRBD1 matching 7 bases. V lost 4 bases, J lost 2 bases, and 10 bases stayed unmatched. Germline CDR1 and CDR2: KGHSH and LQKENI. The CDR3 length is 16 residues. The CDR3 coding sequence is TGTGCCAGCTCACTCAAACAGGGGCAATCAAACACTGAAGCTTTCTTT. Translating it yields CASSLKQGQSNTEAFF.

This clonotype was counted once. CDR3 amino acids: CASSQEWGYEAFF. Written as DNA, the CDR3 is TGTGCCAGCAGCCAAGAATGGGGGTATGAAGCTTTCTTT. V usage is TRBV14 and J usage is TRBJ1-1; possibly TRBD1 for D (5 bases). Germline CDR1 and CDR2: SGHDN and FVKESK. Trimming removed 0 bases at V and 7 bases at J, with 9 bases between. The CDR3 extends over 13 amino acids.

This clonotype has a handful of counts. This chain links TRBV29-1 with TRBJ1-1, with unresolved D. Per germline, CDR1 SQVTM and CDR2 ANQGSEA. The ends were cut back, 7 bases at V and 1 base at J, with 16 bases in the middle. This CDR3 is built from 14 residues. CDR3 DNA: TGCAGCGCTATGACGGCCATTCGGAACACTGAAGCTTTCTTT. It translates to CSAMTAIRNTEAFF.

The V gene is TRBV7-3, the J gene TRBJ2-7; D may be TRBD2 (6 bases). This CDR3 contains 15 residues. Per germline, CDR1 SGHTA and CDR2 FQGTGA. V shed 5 bases and J shed 2 bases, with 16 bases lying between them. For the CDR3, the DNA is TGTGCCAGCAGCCATGCGGCCGGGGGAACCTACGAGCAGTACTTC. Translating gives CASSHAAGGTYEQYF.

Comment on this clonotype: A single base separates this from a much larger clone, so it may be a read error. This chain uses TRBV29-1 with TRBJ2-1; 10 bases line up with TRBD2. The DNA end is more similar to TRBJ2-7, so the J call may be wrong. The germline V gene encodes CDR1 SQVTM and CDR2 ANQGSEA. CDR3 length: 18 amino acids. The CDR3 DNA reads TGCAGCGTTGAGCTGAGGGGACTAGCGACAAGCTCCTACAATGAGCAGTACTTC. Its translation: CSVELRGLATSSYNEQYF.

CDR3 nucleotide sequence: TGTGCCAGCAGCCCCAAGATGGCGGGGGTAGGTGAGACCCAGTACTTC. This gives the protein CASSPKMAGVGETQYF. The genes are TRBV3-1 and TRBJ2-5; 7 bases match TRBD2. Germline lookup yields CDR1 LGHDT and CDR2 YNNKEL (reference sequence). The length of the CDR3 is 16 residues. J was trimmed by 5 bases and V by 4 bases; bases with no gene match: 13.